The 18 T cell receptor beta chains in this list originate from one sample, sequenced in a study of blood T cell repertoires in COVID-19. Only in-frame clones appear in the TCRdb table, and some are missing; sequencing was by immunoSEQ multiplex PCR. The sample holds tens of thousands of clones; around 79% are singletons and the top ten take roughly 24%. The sample was peripheral blood. The source is a human donor in a cohort sampled during active COVID-19.

This chain links TRBV7-9 with TRBJ2-7, with TRBD1 matching 9 bases. The germline V gene has CDR1 SEHNR and CDR2 FQNEAQ (reference sequence). V was pared by 5 bases and J by 4 bases, with 9 bases of the junction left unmatched. This CDR3 region has 15 residues. The CDR3 spells CASSPHRDRVYEQYF. CDR3 in DNA: TGTGCCAGCAGCCCCCACAGGGACAGGGTGTACGAGCAGTACTTC.

The chain carries TRBV5-6 and TRBJ2-5, with unresolved D. V was cut by 4 bases and J by 2 bases, with 9 bases left in between. This CDR3 has 13 residues. Germline V gene sequence: CDR1 SGHDT, CDR2 YYEEEE. The CDR3 sequence: CASSPGTQETQYF. The CDR3 region has the DNA TGTGCCAGCAGCCCAGGAACTCAAGAGACCCAGTACTTC.

The chain recombines TRBV15 with TRBJ1-1, with TRBD1 identical over 7 bases. After removal of 4 bases from V and 6 bases from J, the junction contained 5 bases not matched to a gene. Looked up from germline, CDR1 is LNHNV and CDR2 is YYDKDF (reference sequence). The CDR3 runs to 13 residues. CDR3 sequence: CATSKQGYSEAFF. CDR3 bases: TGTGCCACCAGCAAACAGGGGTACTCTGAAGCTTTCTTT.

The chain combines TRBV5-1 with TRBJ2-3; 7 nucleotides agree with TRBD1. Germline V gene data show CDR1 as SGHRS and CDR2 as YFSETQ. The CDR3 consists of 14 residues. Losses at the gene ends were 5 bases for V and 3 bases for J; bases not matched to a gene: 6. CDR3 sequence reads: CASRQGIGTDTQYF. In nucleotides, the CDR3 is TGCGCCAGCAGACAGGGGATTGGGACAGATACGCAGTATTTT.

This rearrangement joins TRBV6-1 to TRBJ2-1, with D perhaps matching TRBD2 (6 bases). V was cut by 2 bases and J by 3 bases, with 17 bases left in between. Looked up from germline, CDR1 is MNHNS and CDR2 is SASEGT. CDR3 length: 17 amino acids. CDR3 sequence (DNA): TGTGCCAGCAGTGAAACCCTTGGTTCTAGCGACTACAATGAGCAGTTCTTC. Protein product: CASSETLGSSDYNEQFF.

The chain couples TRBV27 to TRBJ1-5, with D unclear. V was shortened by 6 bases and J by 5 bases, with 14 bases between the two germline ends. CDR1 is MNHEY, CDR2 SMNVEV, per germline (reference sequence). This CDR3 is built from 14 residues. The CDR3 sequence is CASSLGTRDQPQHF. The CDR3, as DNA: TGTGCCAGCAGCCTAGGAACCAGAGATCAGCCCCAGCATTTT.

V gene TRBV7-9 combines with J gene TRBJ1-5, with D perhaps TRBD1 (6 bases). This CDR3 has 14 residues. V was clipped by 6 bases and J by 9 bases, with 18 bases between them. Germline V gives CDR1 SEHNR, CDR2 FQNEAQ (reference sequence). DNA of the CDR3: TGTGCCAGCAGTTACACAGGGACGGGCGGGCCCCAGCATTTT. This encodes CASSYTGTGGPQHF.

The rearrangement joins TRBV19 to TRBJ2-1, with 7 bases lining up with TRBD2. The CDR3 consists of 15 residues. From germline, CDR1 is LNHDA and CDR2 SQIVND (reference sequence). The ends lost 2 bases at V and 8 bases at J; junction bases unmatched: 9. This CDR3 is CASSISTSRSDEQFF. DNA of the CDR3: TGTGCCAGTAGTATATCGACTAGCCGTTCCGATGAGCAGTTCTTC.

The CDR3 reads CASSTGRQVTGELFF. CDR3 in DNA: TGTGCCAGCAGTACAGGGCGACAGGTTACCGGGGAGCTGTTTTTT. The chain links TRBV6-5 to TRBJ2-2, with D tentatively TRBD1 (6 bases). Germline V lookup: CDR1 MNHEY, CDR2 SVGAGI. CDR3 size: 15 residues. V lost 5 bases to trimming and J lost 5 bases, with 15 bases between them.

The chain uses TRBV29-1 and TRBJ2-7, with 7 nucleotides matching TRBD2. The CDR3 totals 11 residues. J was trimmed by 4 bases and V by 7 bases; bases with no gene match: 4. Germline-derived CDR1 and CDR2 are SQVTM and ANQGSEA. CDR3 sequence (DNA): TGCAGCGGGTTGGGGGGGTACGAGCAGTACTTC. Amino acid sequence: CSGLGGYEQYF.

Of note for this clone: The junction and the germline gene differ at one end; a read error may be behind it. The V call is TRBV5-6, the J call TRBJ2-7, with D possibly TRBD1 on 5 matching bases. This CDR3 region has 16 residues. Germline V gene sequence: CDR1 SGHDT, CDR2 YYEEEE. For the CDR3, the DNA is TGTGCCAGCAGTTTGGCCGCAGGGATTAACTCCTACGAGCAGTACTTC. As protein: CASSLAAGINSYEQYF. Supplemented by reference TRBV5-6 and TRBJ2-7, the full variable domain reads DAGVTQSPTHLIKTRGQQVTLRCSPKSGHDTVSWYQQALGQGPQFIFQYYEEEERQRGNFPDRFSGHQFPNYSSELNVNALLLGDSALYLCASSLAAGINSYEQYFGPGTRLTVT.

This chain connects TRBV10-1 to TRBJ2-7, with a possible D match to TRBD1 (6 bases). CDR1 WNHNN and CDR2 SYGVQD come from the germline V gene (reference sequence). There are 17 residues in the CDR3. Trimming cost V 3 bases and J 3 bases, with 21 bases left between them. The CDR3 DNA reads as TGCGCCAGCAGTGATGTGGGGGCAGGGCTGAGGGACTACGAGCAGTACTTC. This sequence encodes CASSDVGAGLRDYEQYF.

This chain uses TRBV19 with TRBJ1-5; TRBD1 agrees at 8 bases. CDR1 and CDR2 from the germline V gene are LNHDA and SQIVND (reference sequence). This CDR3 spans 16 amino acids. Trimming took 6 bases from V and 5 from J; bases not matched to a gene: 12. CDR3 residues: CASSASWGQDYQPQHF. For the CDR3, the DNA is TGTGCCAGTAGCGCATCCTGGGGACAGGACTATCAGCCCCAGCATTTT.

The J gene is TRBJ1-1, the V gene TRBV5-4; D might be TRBD1 (6 bases). CDR3 length equals 12 residues. Germline V CDR1 and CDR2: SGHNT, YYREEE (reference sequence). Trimming shortened V by 6 bases and J by 2 bases, and 8 bases separated the two germline ends. The CDR3 nucleotides are TGTGCCAGCAAGACAGGAAACACTGAAGCTTTCTTT. It translates to CASKTGNTEAFF.

This clone has a count of ten or more. The V and J genes are TRBV24-1 and TRBJ2-1; 12 bases fit TRBD2. CDR1 is KGHDR and CDR2 is SFDVKD in the germline V gene. V shed 1 base and J 2 bases; nucleotides not matched to a gene: 8. The CDR3 runs 19 residues. The CDR3 coding sequence is TGTGCCACCAGTGATTTCGGTGGGCTAGCGGGAGGGACCTACAATGAGCAGTTCTTC. Translated, it gives CATSDFGGLAGGTYNEQFF.

The CDR3 reads CASSFGTVHEQYF. The CDR3 bases are TGTGCCAGCAGCTTTGGGACAGTACACGAGCAGTACTTC. The chain couples TRBV7-9 to TRBJ2-7; TRBD1 aligns across 7 bases. Germline V gene sequence: CDR1 SEHNR, CDR2 FQNEAQ (reference sequence). The CDR3 has 13 residues. V dropped 3 bases and J dropped 5; count of bases not matched to a gene: 4.

The chain has TRBV12-3 or TRBV12-4 and TRBJ2-1, with 8 bases identical to TRBD2. V was pared by 4 bases and J by 9 bases, with 5 bases of the junction left unmatched. The CDR3 totals 13 residues. The CDR3 coding sequence is TGTGCCAGCAGTTCCAGCGGGAGTGGTGAGCAGTTCTTC. Amino acids: CASSSSGSGEQFF.

The chain is built from TRBV7-2 and TRBJ2-7; 11 positions agree with TRBD2. The CDR3 spans 13 residues. V lost 5 bases to trimming and J lost 10 bases; unmatched junction nucleotides: 7. Germline CDR1 reads SGHTA; CDR2 reads FQGNSA. CDR3 amino acids: CASSLGGTSGQYF. The CDR3 nucleotides read TGTGCCAGCAGCCTGGGTGGGACTAGCGGTCAGTACTTC.